Each of the 9 T cell receptor beta chains below was sequenced from the same sample in a study of shared clonotypes between healthy human individuals. Generated by immunoSEQ multiplex PCR, the TCRdb table keeps only in-frame clones and is missing some. The sample has around 620,000 clones, around 96% seen once. CD45RO-negative cells were positively selected for CCR7, leaving out terminally differentiated effector memory CD45RA+ cells. Sample: naive CD8+ T cells sorted from blood. The receptors stem from a woman younger than 45 in good health.

The chain employs TRBV28 and TRBJ2-3, with D uncertain. Germline CDR1 and CDR2: MDHEN and SYDVKM. With 9 bases removed from V and 4 bases from J, the gap between germline ends came to 14 bases. This CDR3 is built from 13 residues. The CDR3 reads CASSPRVSDTQYF. CDR3 bases: TGTGCCAGTTCACCAAGGGTTTCAGATACGCAGTATTTT.

The chain couples TRBV6-1 to TRBJ1-4; D is undetermined. V gave up 4 bases and J gave up 6 bases, with 6 bases separating them. The CDR3 contains 12 residues. Germline V lookup: CDR1 MNHNS, CDR2 SASEGT. CDR3 protein: CASSVRYEKLFF. CDR3 in DNA: TGTGCCAGCAGTGTCCGGTATGAAAAACTGTTTTTT.

The chain has TRBV6-5 and TRBJ1-1; the D is unclear. The CDR3 contains 14 residues. V shed 2 bases and J shed 2 bases, with 9 bases lying between them. Germline V CDR1 and CDR2: MNHEY, SVGAGI. Here the CDR3 DNA reads TGTGCCAGCAGTTACCGGGATCAAAACACTGAAGCTTTCTTT. It encodes CASSYRDQNTEAFF.

The chain employs TRBV28 and TRBJ2-5; TRBD2 agrees at 12 bases. Germline-derived CDR1 and CDR2 are MDHEN and SYDVKM. The CDR3 sequence is 15 residues long. The ends lost 4 bases at V and 4 bases at J; junction bases unmatched: 4. DNA of the CDR3: TGTGCCAGCAGTTCGGGGACTAGCGGGCCAGAGACCCAGTACTTC. Protein product: CASSSGTSGPETQYF.

The DNA of the CDR3 is TGTGCCAGCAGCCCCTCGGGGCGAGAGACCCAGTACTTC. This translates into CASSPSGRETQYF. The chain carries TRBV7-9 and TRBJ2-5; D is tentatively TRBD1 or TRBD2 (5 bases each). The CDR3 runs 13 residues. Trimming shortened V by 5 bases and J by 4 bases, and 11 bases separated the two germline ends. CDR1 and CDR2 from the germline V gene are SEHNR and FQNEAQ (reference sequence).

The rearrangement uses TRBV28 and TRBJ1-1, with TRBD1 identical over 7 bases. CDR1 is MDHEN and CDR2 is SYDVKM in the germline V gene. V gave up 3 bases and J gave up 1 base; unmatched junction bases: 8. The CDR3 length is 16 residues. This chain's CDR3 is CASSFLFRDRNTEAFF. The CDR3 DNA sequence: TGTGCCAGCAGTTTTCTTTTTCGGGACAGGAACACTGAAGCTTTCTTT.

The V gene is TRBV5-6, the J gene TRBJ2-1, with 8 nucleotides matching TRBD1. Trimming at V came to 4 bases and at J to 5 bases, leaving 11 bases not matched to a gene. The CDR3 has 16 residues. CDR1 and CDR2 from the germline V gene are SGHDT and YYEEEE. Written as DNA, the CDR3 is TGTGCCAGCAGCAACCCGGCGACAGGGGATGACAATGAGCAGTTCTTC. Translated, it gives CASSNPATGDDNEQFF.

V usage is TRBV19 and J usage is TRBJ2-5; the D is unclear. The last part of the DNA fits TRBJ2-7 better; the J call may be wrong. Germline V gives CDR1 LNHDA, CDR2 SQIVND (reference sequence). The CDR3 contains 13 residues. CDR3 DNA: TGTGCCAGTAGTATGGTTCTAGCCTACGAGCAGTACTTC. Protein product: CASSMVLAYEQYF.

Here the CDR3 DNA reads TGTGCCAGCAACTTAGGAGTGACTAGCGGATACAATGAGCAGTTCTTC. The encoded protein is CASNLGVTSGYNEQFF. V and J are TRBV27 and TRBJ2-1; 9 nucleotides agree with TRBD2. V was pared by 7 bases and J by 4 bases, with 11 bases of the junction left unmatched. The CDR3 runs 16 residues. The germline gives CDR1 MNHEY, CDR2 SMNVEV (reference sequence).